The TCR beta chain under discussion was sequenced for a study of PD-1 blockade in classical Hodgkin lymphoma. Study outcomes and limitations: Reports described newly diagnosed patients as having lower baseline TCR diversity than healthy donors. Possible causes of repertoire differences, disease activity or prior therapy, remain undefined.

With respect to this clone: Its antigen is unknown.

Time point in this sample: newly diagnosed, previously untreated cHL patient sample. Researchers report purifying CD4+ T cells from thawed PBMCs by magnetic negative selection. Untreated, newly diagnosed classical Hodgkin lymphoma PBMCs served for comparison. The protocol was immunoSEQ multiplex PCR, while the TCRdb copy is restricted to in-frame clones and leaves out a portion. Of about 30,000 clones listed, 88% are singletons. CDR1 is KGHSH and CDR2 is LQKENI in the germline V gene. Deletions cut 3 bases from V and 6 bases from J, with 11 bases between. There are 14 residues in the CDR3. The sample taken for sequencing was CD4+ T cells from blood. This TCR came from a human donor with classical Hodgkin lymphoma. The V gene is TRBV18, the J gene TRBJ1-4; unclear D gene. CDR3 DNA: TGTGCCAGCTCACCGCGAAGAGGCGATGAAAAACTGTTTTTT. Its translation: CASSPRRGDEKLFF. Based on the CDR3 plus reference TRBV18 and TRBJ1-4, the full variable domain is NAGVMQNPRHLVRRRGQEARLRCSPMKGHSHVYWYRQLPEEGLKFMVYLQKENIIDESGMPKERFSAEFPKEGPSILRIQQVVRGDSAAYFCASSPRRGDEKLFFGSGTQLSVL.